This entry concerns a single TCR beta chain. The sample originates from a study of T-cell reconstitution after alpha-beta-depleted transplantation in children. V lost 8 bases to trimming and J lost 3 bases, with 16 bases between them. Germline CDR1 SQVTM, CDR2 ANQGSEA. This CDR3 region has 13 residues. As it was prepared, the TCRbeta library received unique molecular identifiers. MiXCR, run by TCRdb on the PCR reads, gives a single entry per CDR3 protein. The data contain approximately 270,000 distinct CDR3 sequences, around 25% of them singletons. V gene TRBV29-1 combines with J gene TRBJ1-1; no definite D call. The receptor was derived from a female patient aged 2 to 10 who had a stem cell transplant for congenital amegakaryocytic thrombocytopenia, so the T cells may come from the graft donor. This sample comprised PBMCs, mostly from graft donor cells, obtained 360 days after TCRalphabeta/CD19-depleted stem cell transplant. DNA for the CDR3: TGCAGCACCTCACCTGATGGGGACACTGAAGCTTTCTTT. As protein: CSTSPDGDTEAFF.